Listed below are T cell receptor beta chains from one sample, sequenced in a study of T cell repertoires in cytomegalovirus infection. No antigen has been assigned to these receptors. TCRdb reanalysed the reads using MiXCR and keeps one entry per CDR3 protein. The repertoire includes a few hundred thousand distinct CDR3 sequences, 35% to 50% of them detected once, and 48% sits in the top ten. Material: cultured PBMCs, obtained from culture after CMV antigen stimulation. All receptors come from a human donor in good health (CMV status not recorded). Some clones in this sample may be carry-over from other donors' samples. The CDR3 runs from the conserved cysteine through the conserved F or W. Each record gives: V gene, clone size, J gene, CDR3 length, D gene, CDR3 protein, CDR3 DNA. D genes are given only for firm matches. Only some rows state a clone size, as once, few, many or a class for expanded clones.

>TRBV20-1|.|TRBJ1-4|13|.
CSARSARDEKLFF
TGCAGTGCTAGATCCGCCAGAGACGAAAAACTGTTTTTT
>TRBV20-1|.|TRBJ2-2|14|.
CSATKQGYSGELFF
TGCAGTGCTACCAAACAGGGTTACAGCGGGGAGCTGTTTTTT
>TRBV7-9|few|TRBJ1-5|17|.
CASSLASFRGDNQPQHF
TGTGCCAGCAGCTTAGCGTCTTTCAGGGGAGACAATCAGCCCCAGCATTTT
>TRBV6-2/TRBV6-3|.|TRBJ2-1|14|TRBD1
CASRTGGLYNEQFF
TGTGCCAGCAGAACAGGGGGCCTCTACAATGAGCAGTTCTTC
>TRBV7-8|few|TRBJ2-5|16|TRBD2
CASSIRLAGVGETQYF
TGTGCCAGCAGCATAAGACTAGCGGGAGTGGGAGAGACCCAGTACTTC
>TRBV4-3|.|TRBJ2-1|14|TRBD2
CASSQESSGSVRFF
TGCGCCAGCAGCCAAGAATCGAGCGGGAGCGTTCGGTTCTTC
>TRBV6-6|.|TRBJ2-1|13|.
CASSSPTYNEQFF
TGTGCCAGCAGTTCCCCCACCTACAATGAGCAGTTCTTC
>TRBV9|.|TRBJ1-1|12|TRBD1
CASSSGGVVTFF
TGTGCCAGCAGTTCAGGGGGCGTGGTAACTTTCTTT
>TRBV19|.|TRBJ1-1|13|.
CASSPPMYTEAFF
TGTGCCAGTAGTCCACCAATGTACACTGAAGCTTTCTTT
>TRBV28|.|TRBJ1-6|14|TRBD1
CASRAPGQGGALHF
TGTGCCAGCAGAGCACCGGGACAGGGTGGGGCCCTCCACTTT
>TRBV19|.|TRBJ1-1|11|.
CASSITREAFF
TGTGCCAGTAGTATAACCCGGGAAGCTTTCTTT
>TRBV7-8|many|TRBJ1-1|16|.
CASSLSRGRVGTEAFF
TGTGCCAGCAGCTTAAGCCGGGGCCGGGTGGGCACTGAAGCTTTCTTT
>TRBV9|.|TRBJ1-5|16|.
CASSVGAPDSNQPQHF
TGTGCCAGCAGCGTAGGGGCCCCCGATAGCAATCAGCCCCAGCATTTT
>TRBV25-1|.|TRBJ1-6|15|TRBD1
CASLPGTAYNSPLHF
TGTGCCAGCCTACCCGGGACAGCCTATAATTCACCCCTCCACTTT
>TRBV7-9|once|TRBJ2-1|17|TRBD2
CASSPWTSGGAGDEQFF
TGTGCCAGCAGCCCCTGGACTAGCGGGGGTGCGGGGGATGAGCAGTTCTTC
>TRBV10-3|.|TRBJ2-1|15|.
CAISEPGRADNEQFF
TGTGCCATCAGTGAGCCGGGCAGGGCCGACAATGAGCAGTTCTTC
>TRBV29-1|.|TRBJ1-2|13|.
CSVHGALGYGYTF
TGCAGCGTTCATGGGGCGCTGGGCTATGGCTACACCTTC
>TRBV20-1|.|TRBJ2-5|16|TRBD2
CSASGRPGGDEETQYF
TGCAGTGCTAGCGGGAGGCCCGGAGGGGACGAAGAGACCCAGTACTTC
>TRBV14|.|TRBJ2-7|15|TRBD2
CASSQSSGGSYEQYF
TGTGCCAGCAGCCAGTCGAGCGGGGGTTCCTACGAGCAGTACTTC
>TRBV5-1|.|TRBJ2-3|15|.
CASSLFQGVTDTQYF
TGCGCCAGCAGCTTGTTCCAGGGTGTCACAGATACGCAGTATTTT
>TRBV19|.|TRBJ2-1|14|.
CASSIGLNPNEQFF
TGTGCCAGTAGTATAGGCCTAAACCCCAATGAGCAGTTCTTC
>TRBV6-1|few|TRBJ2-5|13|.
CASSDGQSRTQYF
TGTGCCAGCAGTGACGGGCAGTCAAGGACCCAGTACTTC
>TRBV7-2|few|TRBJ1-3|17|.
CASSLFTLADSGNTIYF
TGTGCCAGCAGCTTATTCACTTTGGCAGACTCTGGAAACACCATATATTTT
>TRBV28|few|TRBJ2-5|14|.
CASSFGGLGETQYF
TGTGCCAGCAGTTTCGGGGGGCTGGGAGAGACCCAGTACTTC
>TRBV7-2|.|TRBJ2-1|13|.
CASSPRAGNEQFF
TGTGCCAGCAGCCCCAGGGCCGGCAATGAGCAGTTCTTC
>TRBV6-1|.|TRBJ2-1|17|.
CASSEIGGGSSYNEQFF
TGTGCCAGCAGTGAAATAGGCGGAGGCAGCTCCTACAATGAGCAGTTCTTC
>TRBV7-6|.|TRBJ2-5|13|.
CASSLIIQETQYF
TGTGCCAGCAGCTTAATTATCCAAGAGACCCAGTACTTC
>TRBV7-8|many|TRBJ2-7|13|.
CASSLVVGYEQYF
TGTGCCAGCAGCTTAGTGGTGGGTTATGAGCAGTACTTC
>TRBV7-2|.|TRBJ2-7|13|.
CASSHRPIYEQYF
TGTGCCAGCAGCCACCGACCTATCTACGAGCAGTACTTC
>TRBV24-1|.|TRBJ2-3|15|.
CATSGGSGRTDTQYF
TGTGCCACCAGTGGAGGTAGCGGACGCACAGATACGCAGTATTTT
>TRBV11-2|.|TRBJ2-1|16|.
CASSNPPGPSYNEQFF
TGTGCCAGCAGCAACCCACCAGGACCTTCCTACAATGAGCAGTTCTTC
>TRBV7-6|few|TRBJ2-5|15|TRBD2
CASSLGREIVETQYF
TGTGCCAGCAGCTTAGGGCGGGAGATAGTGGAGACCCAGTACTTC
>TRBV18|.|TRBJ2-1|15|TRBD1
CASSPPGTVGNEQFF
TGTGCCAGCTCCCCACCGGGGACAGTTGGCAATGAGCAGTTCTTC
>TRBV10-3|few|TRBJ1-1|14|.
CAISELGVGTEAFF
TGTGCCATCAGTGAACTGGGGGTCGGCACTGAAGCTTTCTTT
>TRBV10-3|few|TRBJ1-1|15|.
CAISESFGGTTEAFF
TGTGCCATCAGTGAGTCGTTCGGGGGTACCACTGAAGCTTTCTTT
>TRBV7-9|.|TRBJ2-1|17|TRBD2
CASSSSSGRASYNEQFF
TGTGCCAGCAGCTCCTCTAGCGGGAGGGCCTCCTACAATGAGCAGTTCTTC
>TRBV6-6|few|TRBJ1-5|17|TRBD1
CASSYSIGTGGGQPQHF
TGTGCCAGCAGTTACTCGATTGGGACAGGGGGCGGTCAGCCCCAGCATTTT
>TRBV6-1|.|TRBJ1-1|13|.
CASSDSPGSSAFF
TGTGCCAGCAGTGACTCACCAGGGTCCTCCGCTTTCTTT
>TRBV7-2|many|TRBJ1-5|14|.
CASSLTQGGQPQHF
TGTGCCAGCAGCTTAACACAGGGAGGGCAGCCCCAGCATTTT
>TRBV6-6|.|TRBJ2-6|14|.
CASSYSSGANVLTF
TGTGCCAGCAGTTACTCCTCTGGGGCCAACGTCCTGACTTTC
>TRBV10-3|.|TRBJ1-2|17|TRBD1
CAIRHGTGNMKSYGYTF
TGTGCCATCAGACACGGGACAGGGAATATGAAGAGCTATGGCTACACCTTC
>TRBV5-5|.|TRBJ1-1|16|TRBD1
CASSMGQDLVNTEAFF
TGTGCCAGCAGCATGGGACAGGACCTCGTGAACACTGAAGCTTTCTTT
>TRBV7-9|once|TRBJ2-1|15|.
CASFLAAPKRGEQFF
TGTGCCAGCTTTTTAGCGGCCCCCAAGAGGGGAGAGCAGTTCTTC
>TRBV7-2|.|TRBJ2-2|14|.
CASSLTGLVGELFF
TGTGCCAGCAGCTTGACGGGCCTCGTGGGGGAGCTGTTTTTT
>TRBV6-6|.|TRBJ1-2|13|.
CASSYGLRTGYTF
TGTGCCAGCAGTTACGGGTTAAGGACGGGCTACACCTTC
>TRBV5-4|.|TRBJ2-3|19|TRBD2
CASSPSGTSVRSRGDTQYF
TGTGCCAGCAGCCCGTCCGGGACTAGCGTTCGCTCCCGGGGAGATACGCAGTATTTT
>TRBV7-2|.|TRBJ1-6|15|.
CASSPYKDLNSPLHF
TGTGCCAGCAGCCCTTATAAGGACCTAAATTCACCCCTCCACTTT
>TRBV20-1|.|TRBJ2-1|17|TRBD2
CSASGLAGGFSYNEQFF
TGCAGTGCCAGCGGACTAGCGGGGGGTTTTTCCTACAATGAGCAGTTCTTC
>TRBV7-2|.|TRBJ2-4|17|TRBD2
CASGPRLAGVPRSIQYF
TGTGCCAGCGGGCCGAGACTAGCGGGTGTACCCCGGAGCATTCAGTACTTC
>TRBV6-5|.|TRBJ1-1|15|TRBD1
CASSYGAGGGTEAFF
TGTGCCAGCAGTTACGGGGCAGGGGGCGGCACTGAAGCTTTCTTT